The sequence of this T cell receptor beta chain was determined in a study of cytomegalovirus exposure and HLA in healthy donors. Repertoires were generated with immunoSEQ multiplex PCR, while TCRdb's copy carries only in-frame clones and drops some. The table includes 55,000 to 75,000 clones, approximately 91% detected once. Germline CDR1 reads SGDLS; CDR2 reads YYNGEE. Trimming left V 0 bases short and J 5 bases short, with 13 bases between. CDR3 length: 15 amino acids. Source material: PBMCs. The sequence was obtained from a man aged 18 to 29 in good health and CMV-seronegative. The chain couples TRBV9 to TRBJ2-3; weak D call: TRBD1 (5 bases). The CDR3 region has the DNA TGTGCCAGCAGCGTAGCTTCAGGGTGTCTAGATACGCAGTATTTT. It is translated as CASSVASGCLDTQYF.